This T cell receptor beta chain was retrieved from a study of T cell responses to AZD1222 COVID-19 vaccine (dated by TCRdb to the early 2020s). For the study in its entirety: Because spike-specific TCR depth and breadth did not differ between the two schedules, AZD1222 recipients who got a second dose at roughly 4 weeks were pooled with those who got a second dose at roughly 12 weeks. TCR sequencing was performed for approximately 240 trial participants, of whom some 200 were given two doses of AZD1222 and around 25 were given two doses of MenACWY control vaccine. Trial participants were enrolled into age subgroups of 18-55, 56-69 and 70-plus years, which contained roughly 150, 30 and 60 TCR-sequenced participants, respectively. The paper as a whole reports these results and caveats: Most participants were white British and females outnumbered males, and the authors suggested that clonal diversity may have been underestimated. Conclusions about previously exposed vaccinees are limited, since just five or six AZD1222 recipients were seropositive for SARS-CoV-2 at baseline. After two AZD1222 doses, spike-specific TCR breadth and depth were significantly higher than at day 0 and than in MenACWY recipients. Nearly half of unique spike-specific TCRs reportedly recognized epitopes outside regions mutated in the B.1.351 and B.1.1.7 variants. Vaccine-associated CD4 TCRs spanned the whole spike protein, with dominant responses in regions 160-218 and 743-854. In the small 56-69-year group, the increase in depth fell short of significance, most likely because of low power. No day 14 peak-response samples were available, so repertoires were characterized only after the peak T cell response.

Comments on this clone: Its antigen remains undetermined. Base quality data are lacking; no much larger clone is found one base away.

The germline V gene provides CDR1 LGHNA and CDR2 YSLEER. For this chain, trimming is 0 bases at the V end and 6 bases at the J end, and the number of junction bases without a gene match is 11. The CDR3 covers 17 residues, taking in both the cysteine and the phenylalanine. The read is trimmed to its CDR3 DNA, 51 bases read in frame from base 1. Taken with the paper, the label for time point translates to: baseline before first vaccination. Samples from vaccinated people were obtained from the UK trials COV001 and COV002, which included a single-blind randomized controlled phase 2/3 trial of AZD1222 (ChAdOx1 nCoV-19) in healthy adults. For TCRbeta chain sequencing, PBMC samples were collected from trial participants at day 0 and at day 28 after the second dose. The CDR3 regions of human TCRbeta chains were analyzed by immunosequencing. The study's processing was this. TCRs in the repertoires were matched against a reference library of SARS-CoV-2-specific TCRs that had been generated with the MIRA antigen-specificity platform. Breadth was defined as the fraction of unique TCRs that were SARS-CoV-2-associated. Depth was defined as the fraction of total T cells that were SARS-CoV-2-associated. Using the MIRA data, each spike-specific TCR was mapped to the spike region that the TCR reacts to and placed in a CD4 or CD8 class. Log10-transformed breadth and depth values were compared by one-way ANOVA with Sidak's multiple comparisons tests. Here the immuneACCESS table is served through TCRdb, limited to in-frame sequences with V and J called. Missing clones are a known gap in these copies; in checked studies unresolved V genes cover under half, and the rest lacks a known reason. V and J calls and clone size come straight from that table; D and trimming were deduced from the DNA. The sample table holds about 140,000 clones, of which roughly 90% were seen once. About 2% of the sample belongs to the ten largest clones.

This clonotype was obtained from an adult in good health. The sample consisted of peripheral blood, taken on day 0 of AZD1222 vaccination. The chain is encoded by TRBV4-3 joined to TRBJ1-3; 7 junctional bases match TRBD1. Read as DNA, the sequence is TGCGCCAGCAGCCAAGAACCACTTTGGGACAGCGCAAACACCATATATTTT. The encoded protein is CASSQEPLWDSANTIYF.